A selection of T cell receptor beta chains follows, all from one sample in a study of blood T cells in healthy people across ages. TCRdb re-analysed the 5' RACE reads in MiXCR, keeping a single row per CDR3 protein. The profile covers more than 650,000 distinct CDR3 sequences, with 50% to 65% appearing a single time and approximately 40% taken by the ten largest. The sample was blood. The receptor source for this set is a man older than 75 in good health. Both conserved end residues are part of each CDR3. The D gene is left open where the match is weak. Rows give clone size only sometimes, using once, few, many, or a class for an expanded clone.

j_call | clone_size | v_call | cdr3_length | d_call | cdr3_nt | cdr3_aa
TRBJ2-1 | few | TRBV4-1 | 18 | TRBD2 | TGCGCCAGCAGCCTCCTCGGGACTAGCGGGAGGGCGTACAATGAGCAGTTCTTC | CASSLLGTSGRAYNEQFF
TRBJ1-2 | - | TRBV18 | 17 | TRBD1 | TGTGCCAGCTCACCGACAGGGGGCCCCGGACGAGGCTATGGCTACACCTTC | CASSPTGGPGRGYGYTF
TRBJ2-1 | - | TRBV27 | 14 | - | TGTGCCAGCAGCGGCCGAGTCACAGGGAGTGAGCAGTTCTTC | CASSGRVTGSEQFF
TRBJ2-3 | - | TRBV20-1 | 13 | - | TGCAGTGCTAGAGGGCAGGGTCGGGATACGCAGTATTTT | CSARGQGRDTQYF
TRBJ1-2 | - | TRBV20-1 | 14 | - | TGCAGTGCAAGAGACAGTCTAGCTAACTATGGCTACACCTTC | CSARDSLANYGYTF
TRBJ2-6 | few | TRBV6-5 | 15 | - | TGTGCCAGCAGTCTCCCGGGAAAAGGGGCCAACGTCCTGACTTTC | CASSLPGKGANVLTF
TRBJ1-2 | few | TRBV29-1 | 12 | - | TGCAGCGTTGAAGGGAACAGACATGGCTACACCTTC | CSVEGNRHGYTF
TRBJ1-5 | - | TRBV3-1 | 14 | - | TGTGCCAGCAGCCGCCCAATTTTCAATCAGCCCCAGCATTTT | CASSRPIFNQPQHF
TRBJ2-7 | - | TRBV5-1 | 13 | TRBD1 | TGCGCCAGCGGACAGGGGAGCTCCTACGAGCTGTACTTC | CASGQGSSYELYF
TRBJ2-3 | - | TRBV24-1 | 17 | - | TGTGCCACCAGTGACCGAGGGACCTCAGGAGAGGCCAGATACGCGTATTTT | CATSDRGTSGEARYAYF
TRBJ2-1 | - | TRBV12-5 | 13 | - | TGTGCTAGTGGTTTGCGCTCGGCCGCCGAGGTGTTCTTC | CASGLRSAAEVFF
TRBJ2-5 | - | TRBV28 | 15 | TRBD2 | TGTGCCAGCAGATATACTAGCGGGACCCATAGTGAGCAGTACTTC | CASRYTSGTHSEQYF
TRBJ2-7 | - | TRBV7-3 | 14 | - | TGTGCCAGCAGCCTCCGGGGGAGTTTGAACGAGCAGTACTTC | CASSLRGSLNEQYF
TRBJ2-7 | - | TRBV5-1 | 14 | - | TGCGCCAGCAGCTACCGGACGACGTTCTACGAGCAGTACTTC | CASSYRTTFYEQYF
TRBJ2-4 | - | TRBV11-2 | 14 | - | TGTGCCAGCAGCTTAGTCGAGCGTGCCAACATTCAGTACTTC | CASSLVERANIQYF
TRBJ2-1 | - | TRBV29-1 | 13 | - | TGCAGCGTACGATCCGGGACAAAGAATGAGCAGTTCTTC | CSVRSGTKNEQFF
TRBJ1-5 | - | TRBV12-3/TRBV12-4 | 11 | - | TGTGCCAGCAGTTTTGGACAGCCCCAGCATTTT | CASSFGQPQHF
TRBJ2-5 | few | TRBV12-3/TRBV12-4 | 14 | - | TGTGCCAGCAGTTTTGAGCCAGTGCAAGAGACCCAGTACTTC | CASSFEPVQETQYF
TRBJ2-7 | - | TRBV11-2 | 21 | - | TGTGCCAGCACCGTTCGAAGAGGAGGGGGGAGTAGCGGAACACCGACTTACGAGCAGTACTTC | CASTVRRGGGSSGTPTYEQYF
TRBJ2-5 | - | TRBV24-1 | 18 | TRBD2 | TGTGCCACCAGTGATACCGGACTAGCGGGAGGGTCCTACAATGAGCAGTACTTC | CATSDTGLAGGSYNEQYF
TRBJ1-2 | few | TRBV20-1 | 13 | TRBD1 | TGCAGTGCTTGGGACAGGGGCAGCTATGGCTACACCTTC | CSAWDRGSYGYTF
TRBJ2-7 | - | TRBV28 | 15 | TRBD2 | TGTGCCTCCGCCGGGGCTAGCGGGCAGATCTACGAGCAGTACTTC | CASAGASGQIYEQYF
TRBJ1-1 | - | TRBV29-1 | 13 | - | TGCAGCGTTGAATTCTCTGAGAACACTGAAGCTTTCTTT | CSVEFSENTEAFF
TRBJ2-3 | - | TRBV20-1 | 16 | TRBD2 | TGCAGTGCTAGGGACAGTAGCGGGAGAATAACAGATACGCAGTATTTT | CSARDSSGRITDTQYF
TRBJ2-3 | few | TRBV20-1 | 17 | TRBD2 | TGCAGTGCTAGAGGGAATCGGACTAGCGGGGCACACAGACACGCGTATTTT | CSARGNRTSGAHRHAYF
TRBJ1-2 | - | TRBV7-4 | 14 | - | TGTGCCAGCCCGCGGGGTTTAGAGGACTATGGCTACACCTTC | CASPRGLEDYGYTF
TRBJ2-1 | - | TRBV5-1 | 14 | TRBD2 | TGCGCCAGCAGAGGGACTAGCGGACGTGGAGGGCAGTTCTTC | CASRGTSGRGGQFF
TRBJ1-4 | - | TRBV20-1 | 16 | - | TGCAGTGCTAGTGCTACCAGCCGTGGCGATAATGAAAAACTGTTTTTT | CSASATSRGDNEKLFF
TRBJ2-7 | - | TRBV7-6 | 16 | TRBD2 | TGTGCCAGCAGCTTAGTTCTTGGGGGGGGGTACTACGAGCAGTACTTC | CASSLVLGGGYYEQYF
TRBJ1-2 | - | TRBV12-3/TRBV12-4 | 13 | - | TGTGCCAGCAGTCCTGCTCCAGGGGATGGCTACACCTTC | CASSPAPGDGYTF
TRBJ2-5 | - | TRBV12-3/TRBV12-4 | 14 | TRBD1 | TGTGCCAGCAGTTTCTCCGGGACAGGGGTTCCGCAGTACTTC | CASSFSGTGVPQYF
TRBJ2-7 | - | TRBV29-1 | 13 | TRBD1 | TGCGGCGTTGATGGGACAGGGAAGTACGAGCAGTACTTC | CGVDGTGKYEQYF
TRBJ2-7 | - | TRBV6-6 | 16 | TRBD2 | TGTGCCAGCAGTAACCCGGCGGGAGTTAGATACAATGAGCAGTACTTC | CASSNPAGVRYNEQYF
TRBJ1-1 | - | TRBV2 | 14 | - | TGTGCCAGCACGGTCACGGCAATGAACACTGAAGCTTTCTTT | CASTVTAMNTEAFF
TRBJ2-3 | - | TRBV20-1 | 14 | TRBD1 | TGCAGTGCTAGTGGGCAGGGGGACCCAGATACGCAGTATTTT | CSASGQGDPDTQYF
TRBJ2-5 | - | TRBV13 | 13 | TRBD1 | TGTGCCAGCAGCCCAAGGACAGGTGACGGGCAGTACTTC | CASSPRTGDGQYF
TRBJ2-7 | - | TRBV25-1 | 12 | - | TGTGCCAGCGGATACAGGGTCGGCGAGCAGTACTTC | CASGYRVGEQYF
TRBJ1-2 | - | TRBV5-6 | 14 | TRBD1 | TGTGCCAGCATGCCAGGGGGGGGGAACTATGGCTACACCTTC | CASMPGGGNYGYTF
TRBJ2-1 | - | TRBV20-1 | 17 | TRBD2 | TGCAGTGCTACTCTACCTACGGGACTAGCGGTCCTCAATGAGCAGTTCTTC | CSATLPTGLAVLNEQFF
TRBJ1-5 | - | TRBV7-9 | 12 | - | TGTGCCAGCAGCCTTTATTATCAGCCCCAGCATTTT | CASSLYYQPQHF
TRBJ1-2 | once | TRBV7-9 | 16 | TRBD1 | TGTGCCAGCAGCTTACAGTCTGCGCAGGGGGTCTATGGCTACACCTTC | CASSLQSAQGVYGYTF
TRBJ2-7 | once | TRBV11-2 | 15 | TRBD1 | TGTGCCAGCAGCTTCCGCCGAAGGGGGCTGGACGAGCAGTACTTC | CASSFRRRGLDEQYF
TRBJ2-4 | - | TRBV12-3/TRBV12-4 | 12 | - | TGTGCCAGCCAAGGGGACAAAAACATTCAGTACTTC | CASQGDKNIQYF
TRBJ2-2 | once | TRBV5-1 | 16 | TRBD2 | TGCGCCAGCAGCTTGCAGCCGGGAGGGTTCGCCGGGGAGCTGTTTTTT | CASSLQPGGFAGELFF
TRBJ2-3 | - | TRBV10-3 | 15 | - | TGTGCCATCAAGGCCAGCGGAGTAGTCACAGATACGCAGTATTTT | CAIKASGVVTDTQYF
TRBJ2-5 | - | TRBV2 | 13 | - | TGTGCCAGCAGTACGGACTTCCGAGGGACCCAGTACTTC | CASSTDFRGTQYF
TRBJ2-1 | many | TRBV10-3 | 19 | TRBD2 | TGTGCCTCTTATCAAGGGCAAACTAGCGGGCCTGTTTCCTACAATGAGCAGTTCTTC | CASYQGQTSGPVSYNEQFF
TRBJ2-7 | - | TRBV3-1 | 14 | - | TGTGCCAGCAGTCCGGAATATGAGGGAGGCGAGCAGTACTTC | CASSPEYEGGEQYF